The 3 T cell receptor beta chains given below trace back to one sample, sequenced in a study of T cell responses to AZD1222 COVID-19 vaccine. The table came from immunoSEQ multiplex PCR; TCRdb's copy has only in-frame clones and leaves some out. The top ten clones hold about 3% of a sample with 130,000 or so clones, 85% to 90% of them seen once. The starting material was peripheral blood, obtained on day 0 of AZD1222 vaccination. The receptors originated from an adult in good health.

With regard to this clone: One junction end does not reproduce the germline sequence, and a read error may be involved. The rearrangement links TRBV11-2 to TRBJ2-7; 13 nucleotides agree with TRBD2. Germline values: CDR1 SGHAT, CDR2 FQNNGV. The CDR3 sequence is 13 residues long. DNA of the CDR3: TGTGCCAGCAGCCAGGGACTAGCGGGACTGGGGGACTTC. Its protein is CASSQGLAGLGDF.

CDR3 protein: CATSPRTGGLRELFF. CDR3 coding DNA: TGTGCCACCAGTCCCCGGACAGGGGGGCTCCGGGAGCTGTTTTTT. This rearrangement joins TRBV24-1 to TRBJ2-2; 10 bases fit TRBD1. Germline V gene data show CDR1 as KGHDR and CDR2 as SFDVKD. The length of the CDR3 is 15 residues. The V gene end was trimmed by 6 bases and the J gene end by 9 bases; junction bases not matched to a gene: 9.

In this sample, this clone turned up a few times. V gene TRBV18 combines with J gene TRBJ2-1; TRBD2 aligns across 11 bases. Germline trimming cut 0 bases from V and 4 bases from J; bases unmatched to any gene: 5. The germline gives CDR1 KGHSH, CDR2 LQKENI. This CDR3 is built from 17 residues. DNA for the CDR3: TGTGCCAGCTCACCACCAGGAAGGACTAGCGGGTACAATGAGCAGTTCTTC. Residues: CASSPPGRTSGYNEQFF.